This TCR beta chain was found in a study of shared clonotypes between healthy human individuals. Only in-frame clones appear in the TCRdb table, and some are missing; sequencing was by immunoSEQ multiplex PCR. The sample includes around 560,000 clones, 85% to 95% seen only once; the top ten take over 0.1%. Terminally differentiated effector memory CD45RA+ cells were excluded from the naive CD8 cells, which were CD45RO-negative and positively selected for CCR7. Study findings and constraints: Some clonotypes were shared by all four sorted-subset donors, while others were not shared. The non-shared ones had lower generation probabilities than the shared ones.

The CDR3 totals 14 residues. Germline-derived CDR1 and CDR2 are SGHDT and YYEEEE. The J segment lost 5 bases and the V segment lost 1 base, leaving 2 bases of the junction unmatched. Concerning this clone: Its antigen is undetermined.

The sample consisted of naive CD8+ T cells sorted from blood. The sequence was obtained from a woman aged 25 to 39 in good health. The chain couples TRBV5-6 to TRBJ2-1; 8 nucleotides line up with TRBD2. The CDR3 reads CASSLSGSNNEQFF. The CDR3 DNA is TGTGCCAGCAGCTTGAGCGGGAGTAACAATGAGCAGTTCTTC.